The following is a T cell receptor beta chain sequence with its context. The data were taken from a study of blood T cell repertoires in COVID-19. Here immunoSEQ multiplex PCR was the method, and the copy in TCRdb shows in-frame clones only, minus some. The sample carries 150,000 to 200,000 clones, roughly nine tenths recorded once. The CDR3 has 15 amino acids. Per germline, CDR1 MGHRA and CDR2 YSYEKL. Trimming took 4 bases from V and 8 from J; bases not matched to a gene: 10. This chain uses TRBV4-1 with TRBJ1-2, with 10 bases lining up with TRBD1. Sample: peripheral blood. This sequence originates from a man aged 60 to 69 with active or convalescent COVID-19. CDR3 nucleotide sequence: TGCGCCAGCAGCCCCGACAGGGGGCAAAATAGGGGCTACACCTTC. Its protein product is CASSPDRGQNRGYTF.